This TCR beta chain was profiled in a study of cytomegalovirus exposure and HLA in healthy donors. Study outcomes and limitations: A list of 150 or so TCR beta chains associated with cytomegalovirus was given. A later analysis appeared to link common viral pathogens to several of the most significant clusters. An ancestry cluster, one associated with Asian ancestry, reportedly showed fewer N-insertions than the approximately 670-donor mean in a later analysis.

Donors sampled were nominally healthy, though unrecorded immune exposures were likely. Trimming removed 4 bases from V and 1 base from J, with 7 bases in between. Germline-derived CDR1 and CDR2 are LNHDA and SQIVND (reference sequence). This CDR3 is built from 14 residues. Note on this clone: What it binds is not known.

PCR involved 60 Vbeta and 13 Jbeta primers. The data were produced by immunoSEQ multiplex PCR, yet TCRdb's version contains in-frame clones alone and is incomplete. This table holds some 140,000 clones, roughly 9.6% found once. The rearrangement uses TRBV19 and TRBJ2-2; TRBD2 might be the D (6 bases). Sequenced: PBMCs. The clonotype comes from a middle-aged woman in good health and CMV-seropositive. The CDR3 DNA reads as TGTGCCAGTAGTAGGGACTTGAACACCGGGGAGCTGTTTTTT. Its protein product is CASSRDLNTGELFF.